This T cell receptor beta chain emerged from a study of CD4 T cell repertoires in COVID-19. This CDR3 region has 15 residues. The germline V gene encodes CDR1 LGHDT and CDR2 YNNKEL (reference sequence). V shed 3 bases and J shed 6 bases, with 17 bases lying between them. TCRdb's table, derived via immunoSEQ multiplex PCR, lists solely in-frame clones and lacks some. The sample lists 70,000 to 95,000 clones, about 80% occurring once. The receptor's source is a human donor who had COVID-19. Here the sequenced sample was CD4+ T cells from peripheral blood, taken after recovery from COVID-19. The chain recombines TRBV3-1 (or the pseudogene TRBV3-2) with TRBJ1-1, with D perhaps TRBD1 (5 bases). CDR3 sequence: CASSHGTPGSAEAFF. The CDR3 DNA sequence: TGTGCCAGCAGCCATGGGACCCCCGGGAGTGCTGAAGCTTTCTTT.